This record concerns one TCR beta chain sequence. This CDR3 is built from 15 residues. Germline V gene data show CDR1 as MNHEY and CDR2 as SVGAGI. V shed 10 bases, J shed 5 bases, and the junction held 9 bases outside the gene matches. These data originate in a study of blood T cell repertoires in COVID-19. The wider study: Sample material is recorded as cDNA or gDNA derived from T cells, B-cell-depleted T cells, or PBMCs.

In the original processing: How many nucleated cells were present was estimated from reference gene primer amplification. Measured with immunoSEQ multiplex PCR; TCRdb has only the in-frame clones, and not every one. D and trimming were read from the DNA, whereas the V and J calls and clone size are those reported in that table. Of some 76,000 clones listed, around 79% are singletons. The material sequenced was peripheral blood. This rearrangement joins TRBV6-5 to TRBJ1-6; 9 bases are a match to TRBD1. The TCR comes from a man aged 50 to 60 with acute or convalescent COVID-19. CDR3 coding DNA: TGTGCCACCTCCCCGGGACAGGGACATAATTCACCCCTCCACTTT. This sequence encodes CATSPGQGHNSPLHF.